This is a list of T cell receptor beta chains from one sample in a study of cytomegalovirus exposure and HLA in healthy donors. The assay was immunoSEQ multiplex PCR, and TCRdb's table has in-frame clones only and misses some. Among about 190,000 clones listed, more than 65% were seen once. Sequenced material: PBMCs. All receptors come from a man aged 50 or older in good health and CMV-seronegative. CDR3s include the opening cysteine and the closing phenylalanine or tryptophan. A D gene is named only where the DNA matches it firmly. Only some rows state a clone size, as once, few, many or a class for expanded clones.

D: .; size: few; J: TRBJ2-5; V: TRBV7-6; DNA: TGTGCCAGCAGCCAGGGGGAGACCCAGTACTTC; CDR3: CASSQGETQYF
D: TRBD1; size: .; J: TRBJ2-7; V: TRBV6-4; DNA: TGTGCCAGCAGTGTCCCGGGACAGGGGTCACCCTACGAGCAGTACTTC; CDR3: CASSVPGQGSPYEQYF
D: .; size: .; J: TRBJ1-1; V: TRBV6-5; DNA: TGTGCCAGCAGTTCGCGACAGTTCACTGAAGCTTTCTTT; CDR3: CASSSRQFTEAFF
D: TRBD1; size: .; J: TRBJ2-3; V: TRBV7-6; DNA: TGTGCCAGCAGCTCGGGACAGGGTACAGATACGCAGTATTTT; CDR3: CASSSGQGTDTQYF
D: TRBD1; size: few; J: TRBJ2-7; V: TRBV7-9; DNA: TGTGCCAGCACCCGCCGGGACAGTAACTACGAGCAGTACTTC; CDR3: CASTRRDSNYEQYF
D: .; size: .; J: TRBJ1-5; V: TRBV27; DNA: TGTGCCAGCAGTTTGGGAGCGGCGGGATATCGGCCCCAGCATTTT; CDR3: CASSLGAAGYRPQHF
D: TRBD2; size: .; J: TRBJ2-1; V: TRBV14; DNA: TGTGCCAGCAGCCTCCTTAGCGGGGGGGCCGACAATGAGCAGTTCTTC; CDR3: CASSLLSGGADNEQFF
D: .; size: .; J: TRBJ1-1; V: TRBV5-6; DNA: TGTGCCAGCAGCTTTCGTTCCAGACTACCGAACACTGAAGCTTTCTTT; CDR3: CASSFRSRLPNTEAFF
D: TRBD1; size: .; J: TRBJ2-7; V: TRBV4-1; DNA: TGCGCCAGCAGCTTGGGACAGTCCGAATACGAGCAGTACTTC; CDR3: CASSLGQSEYEQYF
D: TRBD2; size: .; J: TRBJ2-1; V: TRBV9; DNA: TGTGCCAGCAGCGTACTAGCGGGGGGGTACAATGAGCAGTTCTTC; CDR3: CASSVLAGGYNEQFF
D: TRBD1; size: .; J: TRBJ2-5; V: TRBV19; DNA: TGTGCCAGTAGTTCCGGACAGGCGATGCTCCAAGAGACCCAGTACTTC; CDR3: CASSSGQAMLQETQYF
D: TRBD1; size: .; J: TRBJ2-7; V: TRBV6-4; DNA: TGTGCCAGCAGATGGACAGGGGAATACGAGCAGTACTTC; CDR3: CASRWTGEYEQYF
D: TRBD2; size: .; J: TRBJ2-1; V: TRBV6-6; DNA: TGTGCCAGCAGCTCCGGGACTAGCGGGGCCCTGAATGAGCAGTTCTTC; CDR3: CASSSGTSGALNEQFF
D: .; size: once; J: TRBJ1-1; V: TRBV15; DNA: TGTGCCACCAGCAGAGATGGGGGGACGCCAGAAGCTTTCTTT; CDR3: CATSRDGGTPEAFF
D: TRBD1; size: .; J: TRBJ2-1; V: TRBV6-1; DNA: TGTGCCAGCAGTGAAGGCGTGACAGGGGTCGATGAGCAGTTCTTC; CDR3: CASSEGVTGVDEQFF
D: .; size: .; J: TRBJ1-2; V: TRBV27; DNA: TGTGCCATTGAGGCTATAACCCGGGGCTACACCTTC; CDR3: CAIEAITRGYTF
D: .; size: .; J: TRBJ2-1; V: TRBV19; DNA: TGTGCCAGTAGTATGAGGTGGAGCTCCTACAATGAGCAGTTCTTC; CDR3: CASSMRWSSYNEQFF
D: .; size: .; J: TRBJ2-2; V: TRBV11-2; DNA: TGTGCCAGCAGCTCTGGGGAGCACACCGGGGAGCTGTTTTTT; CDR3: CASSSGEHTGELFF
D: .; size: .; J: TRBJ2-7; V: TRBV27; DNA: TGTGCCAGCAGTTCGGACATAACCTACGAGCAGTACTTC; CDR3: CASSSDITYEQYF
D: TRBD1; size: .; J: TRBJ2-5; V: TRBV11-2; DNA: TGTGCCAGCAGCTTAGGACAGGGGAAGGGAGAGACCCAGTACTTC; CDR3: CASSLGQGKGETQYF
D: .; size: .; J: TRBJ2-1; V: TRBV29-1; DNA: TGCAGCGTTGAAGATCCGGTCGTCCAGTTCTTC; CDR3: CSVEDPVVQFF
D: .; size: few; J: TRBJ2-6; V: TRBV4-3; DNA: TGCGCCAGCAGCCAAGGAGGGTTCTCTGGGGCCAACGTCCTGACTTTC; CDR3: CASSQGGFSGANVLTF
D: .; size: .; J: TRBJ1-2; V: TRBV7-2; DNA: TGTGCCAGCAGTGGGGGGGTCGCTAACTATGGCTACACCTTC; CDR3: CASSGGVANYGYTF
D: .; size: .; J: TRBJ1-1; V: TRBV4-3; DNA: TGCGCCAGCAGCCAGGAGACCGGGGGAGGGACTGAAGCTTTCTTT; CDR3: CASSQETGGGTEAFF
D: .; size: .; J: TRBJ2-3; V: TRBV5-1; DNA: TGCGCCAGCAACGACCCGGGGAACACAGATACGCAGTATTTT; CDR3: CASNDPGNTDTQYF
D: .; size: .; J: TRBJ2-5; V: TRBV6-5; DNA: TGTGCCAGCAGTTACGGTGCCGGGGACCAAGAGACCCAGTACTTC; CDR3: CASSYGAGDQETQYF
D: .; size: .; J: TRBJ2-7; V: TRBV6-5; DNA: TGTGCCAGCATGGACAGCTACTATAACGAGCAGTACTTC; CDR3: CASMDSYYNEQYF
D: .; size: .; J: TRBJ1-2; V: TRBV9; DNA: TGTGCCAGCAGCGTAGGGGTGACGGGAGGGGAAGGTGGCTACACCTTC; CDR3: CASSVGVTGGEGGYTF
D: .; size: .; J: TRBJ1-1; V: TRBV5-1; DNA: TGCGCCAGCAGCTTGGCAGGGGAAATGAACACTGAAGCTTTCTTT; CDR3: CASSLAGEMNTEAFF
D: TRBD2; size: once; J: TRBJ2-3; V: TRBV12-5; DNA: TGTGCTAGTGGTTTGGTAGGAGCCATTAGCGGGGGAGCAGATACGCAGTATTTT; CDR3: CASGLVGAISGGADTQYF
D: .; size: .; J: TRBJ1-1; V: TRBV27; DNA: TGTGCCAGCAGTCCCGGCGCGGGGTTCCTCACTGAAGCTTTCTTT; CDR3: CASSPGAGFLTEAFF
D: .; size: .; J: TRBJ2-5; V: TRBV5-6; DNA: TGTGCCAGCAGCTTGTGGCGGGGCCAAGAGACCCAGTACTTC; CDR3: CASSLWRGQETQYF
D: .; size: .; J: TRBJ1-4; V: TRBV11-2; DNA: TGTGCCAGCAGCTTAGAGTACAGCACTAATGAAAAACTGTTTTTT; CDR3: CASSLEYSTNEKLFF
D: .; size: .; J: TRBJ2-7; V: TRBV7-2; DNA: TGTGCCAGCAGCTTTAGCCGGAGCTCCTACGAGCAGTACTTC; CDR3: CASSFSRSSYEQYF
D: TRBD1; size: .; J: TRBJ1-2; V: TRBV15; DNA: TGTGCCACCAGCAGAGATCTTCTGGCGCAGGGGGCTGGTGGCTACACCTTC; CDR3: CATSRDLLAQGAGGYTF
D: .; size: .; J: TRBJ1-1; V: TRBV15; DNA: TGTGCCACCAGCAGAGTTGAGAGGAACACTGAAGCTTTCTTT; CDR3: CATSRVERNTEAFF
D: .; size: .; J: TRBJ1-2; V: TRBV7-2; DNA: TGTGCCAGCAGCTTAAGGGATGGGGGCGTCTATGGCTACACCTTC; CDR3: CASSLRDGGVYGYTF
D: .; size: once; J: TRBJ1-1; V: TRBV5-1; DNA: TGCGCCAGCAGCTTAAGTTTTAGTTACGGCGGGAACACTGAAGCTTTCTTT; CDR3: CASSLSFSYGGNTEAFF
D: TRBD1; size: .; J: TRBJ1-3; V: TRBV19; DNA: TGTGCCAGTACTCCGGGACAGCTTCTCTGGGGAAACACCATATATTTT; CDR3: CASTPGQLLWGNTIYF
D: TRBD1; size: .; J: TRBJ2-7; V: TRBV12-5; DNA: TGTGCTAGTGGTTCGCTAGGGACAGGCTCCTACGAGCAGTACTTC; CDR3: CASGSLGTGSYEQYF
D: TRBD1; size: .; J: TRBJ2-2; V: TRBV11-2; DNA: TGTGCCAGCAGCTTAAGGACAGGGGACACCGGGGAGCTGTTTTTT; CDR3: CASSLRTGDTGELFF
D: TRBD1; size: .; J: TRBJ1-2; V: TRBV7-6; DNA: TGTGCCAGCAGCCCCGGACAGGGGGGATATGGCTACACCTTC; CDR3: CASSPGQGGYGYTF
D: TRBD1; size: .; J: TRBJ1-4; V: TRBV5-1; DNA: TGCGCCAGCAGCCCTACAGGGGAGGAAAAACTGTTTTTT; CDR3: CASSPTGEEKLFF
D: .; size: .; J: TRBJ2-7; V: TRBV6-5; DNA: TGTGCCAGCAGTTACTCGCTAGGGGGTCTCTACGAGCAGTACTTC; CDR3: CASSYSLGGLYEQYF
D: TRBD1; size: .; J: TRBJ1-5; V: TRBV5-8; DNA: TGTGCCAGCGGAAAAAGGGGGCGCAGGGTGAATCAGCCCCAGCATTTT; CDR3: CASGKRGRRVNQPQHF
D: .; size: .; J: TRBJ2-5; V: TRBV5-6; DNA: TGTGCCAGCAGCCGCGGGGAGACCCAGTACTTC; CDR3: CASSRGETQYF
D: .; size: .; J: TRBJ2-1; V: TRBV30; DNA: TGTGCCTGGAAGAGGGAATACAATGAGCAGTTCTTC; CDR3: CAWKREYNEQFF
D: TRBD1; size: .; J: TRBJ2-1; V: TRBV4-3; DNA: TGCGCCAGCAGCCAAGCCGGGACAGGGCGGAATGAGCAGTTCTTC; CDR3: CASSQAGTGRNEQFF